The clone carrying this T cell receptor beta chain has just a few counts. The CDR3 totals 14 residues. Germline assignment: CDR1 SGHVS and CDR2 FNYEAQ. The V end was cut by 5 bases, the J end by 0 bases, with 11 bases between. One entry per CDR3 protein, called by TCRdb with MiXCR from the 5' RACE reads. The sample yields about 240,000 distinct CDR3 sequences, roughly 7.2% seen once. This sample is part of a study of T cells after yellow fever vaccination. This specimen consisted of CD4+ T cells sorted from PBMCs, obtained 15 days after the yellow fever booster vaccination. The V and J genes are TRBV7-6 and TRBJ2-7; D is undetermined. The clonotype was recovered from a man aged 25-45 years who received the YFV17D yellow fever vaccine. CDR3 DNA: TGTGCCAGCAGCCGGGCCGTTAACTCCTACGAGCAGTACTTC. Encoded protein: CASSRAVNSYEQYF. Variable domain in full (rest from reference TRBV7-6 and TRBJ2-7): GAGVSQSPRYKVTKRGQDVALRCDPISGHVSLYWYRQALGQGPEFLTYFNYEAQQDKSGLPNDRFSAERPEGSISTLTIQRTEQRDSAMYRCASSRAVNSYEQYFGPGTRLTVT.